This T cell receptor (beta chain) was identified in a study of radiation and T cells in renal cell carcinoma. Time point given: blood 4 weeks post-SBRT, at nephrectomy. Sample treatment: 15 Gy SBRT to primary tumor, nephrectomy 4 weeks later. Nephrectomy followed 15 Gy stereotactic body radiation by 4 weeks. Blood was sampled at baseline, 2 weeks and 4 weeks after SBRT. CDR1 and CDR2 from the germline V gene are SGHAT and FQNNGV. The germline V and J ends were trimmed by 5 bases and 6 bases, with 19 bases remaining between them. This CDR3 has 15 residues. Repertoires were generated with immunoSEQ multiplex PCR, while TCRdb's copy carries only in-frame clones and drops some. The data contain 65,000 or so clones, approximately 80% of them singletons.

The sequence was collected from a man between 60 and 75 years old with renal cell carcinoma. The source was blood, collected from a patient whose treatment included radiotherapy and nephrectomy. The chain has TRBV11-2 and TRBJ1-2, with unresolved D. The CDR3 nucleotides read TGTGCCAGCAGCAGTTCCGGACCTCTTCCGAATGGCTACACCTTC. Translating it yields CASSSSGPLPNGYTF.